This T cell receptor (beta chain) was identified in a study of blood T cells in healthy people across ages. This clonotype was observed a few times. With a J-beta primer mix and a sample-barcoded 5' primer, a second PCR ran about 6 to 11 cycles. TCRdb itself ran the 5' RACE reads through MiXCR, one entry per CDR3 protein. The table has 1.5 million to 2 million distinct CDR3 sequences, roughly 32% seen once. The germline V gene has CDR1 MNHEY and CDR2 SMNVEV (reference sequence). V lost 0 bases and J lost 3, with 8 bases in between. The CDR3 consists of 14 residues. This receptor was taken from a young woman in good health. Sequencing input: blood. V gene TRBV27 combines with J gene TRBJ1-2; possibly TRBD1 for D (5 bases). The CDR3 nucleotides are TGTGCCAGCAGTTTATCGGCCAGGGACTATGGCTACACCTTC. This gives the protein CASSLSARDYGYTF.